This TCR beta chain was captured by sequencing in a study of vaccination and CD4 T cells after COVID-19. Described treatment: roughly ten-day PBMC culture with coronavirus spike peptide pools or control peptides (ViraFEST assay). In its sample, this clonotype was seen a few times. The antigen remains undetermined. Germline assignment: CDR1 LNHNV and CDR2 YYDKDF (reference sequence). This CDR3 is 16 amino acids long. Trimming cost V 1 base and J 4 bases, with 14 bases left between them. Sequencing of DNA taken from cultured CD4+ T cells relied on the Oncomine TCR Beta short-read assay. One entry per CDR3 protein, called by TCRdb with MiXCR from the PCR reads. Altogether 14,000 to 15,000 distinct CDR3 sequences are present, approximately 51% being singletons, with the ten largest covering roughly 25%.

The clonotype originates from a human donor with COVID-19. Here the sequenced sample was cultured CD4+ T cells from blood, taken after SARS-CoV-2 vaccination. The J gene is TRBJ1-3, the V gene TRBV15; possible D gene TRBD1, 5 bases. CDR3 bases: TGTGCCACCAGCAGAGGCGCAGGGACGCCCGGAAACACCATATATTTT. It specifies CATSRGAGTPGNTIYF. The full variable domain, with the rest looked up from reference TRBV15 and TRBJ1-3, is DAMVIQNPRYQVTQFGKPVTLSCSQTLNHNVMYWYQQKSSQAPKLLFHYYDKDFNNEADTPDNFQSRRPNTSFCFLDIRSPGLGDTAMYLCATSRGAGTPGNTIYFGEGSWLTVV.